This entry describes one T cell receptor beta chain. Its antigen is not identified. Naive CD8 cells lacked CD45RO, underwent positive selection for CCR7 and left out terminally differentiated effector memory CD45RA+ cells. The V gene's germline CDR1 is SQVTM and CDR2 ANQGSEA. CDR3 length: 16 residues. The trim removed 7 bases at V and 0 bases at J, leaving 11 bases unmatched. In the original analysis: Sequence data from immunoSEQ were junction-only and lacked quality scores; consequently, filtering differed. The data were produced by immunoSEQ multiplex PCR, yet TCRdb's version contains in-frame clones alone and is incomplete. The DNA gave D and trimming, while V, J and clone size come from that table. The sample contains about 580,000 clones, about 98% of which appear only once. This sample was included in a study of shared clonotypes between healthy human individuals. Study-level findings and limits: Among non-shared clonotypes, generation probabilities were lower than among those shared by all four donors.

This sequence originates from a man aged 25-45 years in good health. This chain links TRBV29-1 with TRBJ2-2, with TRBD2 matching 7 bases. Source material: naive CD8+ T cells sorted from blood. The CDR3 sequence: CSATRVGGANTGELFF. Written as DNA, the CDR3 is TGCAGCGCCACGCGGGTTGGGGGGGCGAACACCGGGGAGCTGTTTTTT.